These T cell receptor beta chains were read from a single sample in a study of T cell repertoires in cytomegalovirus infection. TCRdb analysed the reads with MiXCR anew, one entry per CDR3 protein. This sample has roughly 200,000 distinct CDR3 sequences, with nearly 9.5% found just once. Sequencing was carried out using PBMCs. Receptor source: a human donor in good health (CMV status not recorded). Some clones in this sample may be carry-over from other donors' samples. Each CDR3 is given with its conserved first and last residue. A D gene is named only where the DNA matches it firmly. Size values are once, few and many counts, or a class for expanded clones, and some rows have none.

j_call d_call v_call clone_size cdr3_aa cdr3_nt
TRBJ1-2 NA TRBV28 few CASSQQEYGYTF TGTGCCAGCAGTCAACAGGAATATGGCTACACCTTC
TRBJ2-5 NA TRBV2 NA CARTDRETQYF TGTGCCAGAACTGACCGGGAGACCCAGTACTTC
TRBJ1-1 NA TRBV6-6 many CASRYGQLGPEAFF TGTGCCAGCAGATATGGACAGCTCGGGCCTGAAGCTTTCTTT
TRBJ2-1 NA TRBV11-2 many CASSQETPSDEQFF TGTGCCAGCAGCCAAGAAACCCCTAGCGATGAGCAGTTCTTC
TRBJ1-2 TRBD1 TRBV7-2 many CASSPVGFPGQGALTIYGYTF TGTGCCAGCAGCCCTGTGGGGTTTCCGGGACAGGGGGCGCTTACAATCTATGGCTACACCTTC
TRBJ2-7 NA TRBV12-3/TRBV12-4 few CASSFGRNYEQYF TGTGCCAGCAGTTTCGGCAGAAACTACGAGCAGTACTTC
TRBJ2-1 NA TRBV4-2 many CASSPNGDRPGDEQFF TGTGCCAGCAGCCCGAATGGTGACCGGCCGGGGGATGAGCAGTTCTTC
TRBJ2-3 NA TRBV6-2/TRBV6-3 many CASSYGGPTTDTQYF TGTGCCAGCAGTTACGGCGGACCTACCACAGATACGCAGTATTTT
TRBJ2-1 NA TRBV29-1 few CSVGAGIPYNEQFF TGCAGCGTTGGGGCCGGGATACCCTACAATGAGCAGTTCTTC
TRBJ2-7 NA TRBV27 few CASSSPLAGRYEQYF TGTGCCAGCAGTTCACCCTTGGCAGGGAGGTACGAGCAGTACTTC
TRBJ1-3 NA TRBV20-1 NA CSASRDGGRNTIYF TGCAGTGCTAGCCGGGACGGTGGTAGAAACACCATATATTTT
TRBJ1-1 NA TRBV28 many CASSLQGAEAFF TGTGCCAGCAGCCTACAGGGTGCCGAAGCTTTCTTT
TRBJ1-5 NA TRBV5-5 many CASSLGIGVNQPQHF TGTGCCAGCAGCTTGGGTATCGGAGTTAATCAGCCCCAGCATTTT
TRBJ2-7 TRBD2 TRBV9 NA CASSVGGLVIHEQYF TGTGCCAGCAGCGTCGGAGGACTAGTTATCCACGAGCAGTACTTC
TRBJ2-1 NA TRBV28 many CASSPRDLYNEQFF TGTGCCAGCAGTCCCCGGGACTTGTACAATGAGCAGTTCTTC
TRBJ1-1 NA TRBV27 few CASSLYGRTMNTEAFF TGTGCCAGCAGTTTATATGGCAGGACTATGAACACTGAAGCTTTCTTT
TRBJ2-5 NA TRBV2 NA CASMFWGPGAETQYF TGTGCCAGCATGTTTTGGGGGCCAGGCGCGGAGACCCAGTACTTC
TRBJ1-6 NA TRBV28 NA CASSLAVSPGLLNSPLHF TGTGCCAGCAGTCTTGCTGTTTCCCCGGGACTGCTTAATTCACCCCTCCACTTT
TRBJ2-7 NA TRBV20-1 few CSASLPGYPYEQYF TGCAGTGCTTCACTCCCGGGTTATCCCTACGAGCAGTACTTC
TRBJ2-5 TRBD2 TRBV10-3 many CAISDTTSGGETQYF TGTGCCATCAGTGACACGACTAGCGGGGGTGAGACCCAGTACTTC
TRBJ2-5 NA TRBV28 many CASSSPGWANPGLPEKTQYF TGTGCCAGCAGTTCCCCAGGGTGGGCGAACCCGGGGCTACCGGAGAAGACCCAGTACTTC
TRBJ1-1 TRBD1 TRBV20-1 many CSVRFRDRGRNTEAFF TGCAGTGTCCGGTTTAGGGACAGGGGGCGGAATACTGAAGCTTTCTTT
TRBJ1-6 NA TRBV9 NA CASSGGTMGSPLHF TGTGCCAGCAGCGGGGGGACAATGGGTTCACCCCTCCACTTT
TRBJ2-1 TRBD2 TRBV28 many CASSLAGGDVNEQFF TGTGCCAGCAGTCTAGCGGGAGGAGATGTAAATGAGCAGTTCTTC
TRBJ2-5 TRBD1 TRBV3-1 few CASSHYQGAMETQYF TGTGCCAGCAGCCACTATCAGGGGGCGATGGAGACCCAGTACTTC
TRBJ2-5 NA TRBV7-8 NA CASSPRLGVGETQYF TGTGCCAGCAGCCCCAGATTAGGAGTAGGGGAGACCCAGTACTTC
TRBJ1-1 NA TRBV12-3/TRBV12-4 NA CASTPGVNTEAFF TGTGCCAGCACCCCGGGGGTGAACACTGAAGCTTTCTTT
TRBJ1-2 NA TRBV18 NA CASSPPTRTNYGYTF TGTGCCAGCTCACCACCTACCCGCACCAACTATGGCTACACCTTC
TRBJ2-2 TRBD1 TRBV19 NA CASSLRTGLVSGELFF TGTGCCAGTAGTCTCCGGACAGGGCTTGTTTCCGGGGAGCTGTTTTTT
TRBJ1-5 NA TRBV7-9 many CASSQDSNQPQHF TGTGCCAGCAGCCAAGACAGCAATCAGCCCCAGCATTTT
TRBJ2-3 NA TRBV19 NA CASSRAGVGTDTQYF TGTGCCAGTAGTAGAGCAGGGGTGGGCACAGATACGCAGTATTTT
TRBJ1-2 TRBD1 TRBV28 NA CATAGAGGGYTF TGTGCCACAGCGGGTGCAGGGGGCGGCTACACCTTC
TRBJ1-1 NA TRBV7-9 NA CASSESRGRKTEAFF TGTGCCAGCAGCGAAAGCAGGGGCAGAAAGACTGAAGCTTTCTTT
TRBJ2-1 TRBD2 TRBV19 NA CASNTGLYNEQFF TGTGCCAGTAATACGGGACTATACAATGAGCAGTTCTTC
TRBJ2-1 NA TRBV5-6 many CASSFRGPAYNEQFF TGTGCCAGCAGCTTTCGGGGGCCGGCCTACAATGAGCAGTTCTTC
TRBJ2-7 NA TRBV28 few CASSSFGGSSYEQYF TGTGCCAGCAGTTCTTTCGGGGGCAGCTCCTACGAGCAGTACTTC
TRBJ2-3 TRBD2 TRBV28 few CASRLAGVDTQYF TGTGCCAGCAGACTAGCGGGAGTTGATACGCAGTATTTT
TRBJ1-2 NA TRBV7-2 NA CASSREANYGYTF TGTGCCAGCAGCCGGGAAGCTAACTATGGCTACACCTTC
TRBJ1-1 NA TRBV25-1 many CASRGTEAFF TGTGCCAGTAGAGGCACTGAAGCTTTCTTT
TRBJ2-2 NA TRBV6-2/TRBV6-3 few CASHRDTGELFF TGTGCCAGTCACAGGGACACCGGGGAGCTGTTTTTT